This entry is about one T cell receptor (beta chain). The CDR3 covers 15 residues. The J segment lost 4 bases and the V segment lost 5 bases, leaving 6 bases of the junction unmatched. CDR1 is SEHNR and CDR2 is FQNEAQ in the germline V gene (reference sequence). This entry comes from a study of blood T cell repertoires in COVID-19. In the study overall: Samples taken during acute and convalescent COVID-19 were collected in the United States, Italy and Spain. Sources were T cells, B-cell-depleted T cells, or PBMCs; the material itself was cDNA or gDNA.

Authors' processing steps: Estimation of nucleated cell counts was performed using reference gene primer amplification. Generated by immunoSEQ multiplex PCR, the TCRdb table keeps only in-frame clones and is missing some. For V, J and clone size, that table is used; D and trimming come from the DNA. This table has hundreds of thousands of clones, around 82% appearing once. Input material: peripheral blood. The chain is built from TRBV7-9 and TRBJ1-5; 9 nucleotides align to TRBD1. The TCR was taken from a woman aged 45-60 years who had recovered from COVID-19. CDR3 amino acids: CASSQYGQGNQPQHF. CDR3 DNA sequence: TGTGCCAGCAGCCAATATGGACAGGGGAATCAGCCCCAGCATTTT.